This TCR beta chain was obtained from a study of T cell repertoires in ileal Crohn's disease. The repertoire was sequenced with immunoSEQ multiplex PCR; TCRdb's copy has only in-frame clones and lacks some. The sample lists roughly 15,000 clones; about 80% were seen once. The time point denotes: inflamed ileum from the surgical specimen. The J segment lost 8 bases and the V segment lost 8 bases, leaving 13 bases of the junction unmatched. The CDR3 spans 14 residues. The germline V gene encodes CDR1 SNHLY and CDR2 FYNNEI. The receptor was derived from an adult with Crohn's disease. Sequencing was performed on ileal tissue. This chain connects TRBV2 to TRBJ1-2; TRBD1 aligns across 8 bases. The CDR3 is CASVDGTGRGGYTF. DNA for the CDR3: TGTGCCAGCGTCGACGGGACAGGCAGAGGCGGCTACACCTTC.